The 9 T cell receptor beta chains given below trace back to one sample, sequenced in a study of blood T cells in healthy people across ages. A J-beta primer mix and a sample-barcoded 5' primer were used in a second PCR of about 6 to 12 cycles. One entry per CDR3 protein, called by TCRdb with MiXCR from the 5' RACE reads. The sample carries under 800,000 distinct CDR3 sequences, roughly two fifths recorded once. The specimen sequenced was blood. The receptors here all came from a woman aged 55-69 years in good health.

This clonotype was recorded many times. The CDR3 spells CASSSGLATYNEQFF. CDR3 DNA sequence: TGTGCCAGCAGCTCTGGACTGGCAACCTACAATGAGCAGTTCTTC. This chain joins TRBV7-2 and TRBJ2-1; tentative D call: TRBD2 (5 bases). V lost 4 bases, J lost 2 bases, and 12 bases lay in between. The CDR3 runs 15 residues. Germline V gene lookup returns CDR1 SGHTA and CDR2 FQGNSA. Full variable domain (rest looked up from reference TRBV7-2 and TRBJ2-1): GAGVSQSPSNKVTEKGKDVELRCDPISGHTALYWYRQSLGQGLEFLIYFQGNSAPDKSGLPSDRFSAERTGGSVSTLTIQRTQQEDSAVYLCASSSGLATYNEQFFGPGTRLTVL.

This clonotype was seen at least ten times. The CDR3 sequence: CASSLGQALAKNIQYF. In nucleotides, the CDR3 is TGCGCCAGCAGCTTGGGCCAGGCACTAGCCAAAAACATTCAGTACTTC. This chain links TRBV5-1 with TRBJ2-4; D is ambiguous. Trimming stripped 0 bases from V and 0 bases from J, with 10 bases between. The germline V gene has CDR1 SGHRS and CDR2 YFSETQ. CDR3 length equals 16 residues. The complete variable domain, with remaining parts taken from reference TRBV5-1 and TRBJ2-4, reads KAGVTQTPRYLIKTRGQQVTLSCSPISGHRSVSWYQQTPGQGLQFLFEYFSETQRNKGNFPGRFSGRQFSNSRSEMNVSTLELGDSALYLCASSLGQALAKNIQYFGAGTRLSVL.

This clonotype has a handful of counts. V is TRBV7-8 and J is TRBJ2-7; 7 positions match TRBD2. With V trimmed by 5 bases and J by 1 base, 11 bases remained unmatched. The CDR3 length is 16 residues. The V gene's germline CDR1 is SGHVS and CDR2 FQNEAQ. The CDR3 sequence: CASSPSGGGGSYEQYF. The DNA of the CDR3 is TGTGCCAGCAGCCCATCAGGAGGCGGGGGATCCTACGAGCAGTACTTC.

The chain employs TRBV4-2 and TRBJ2-1; 10 positions agree with TRBD2. Germline V gene lookup returns CDR1 LGHNA and CDR2 YNFKEQ. The V segment lost 0 bases and the J segment 6 bases; nucleotides outside the gene matches: 5. This CDR3 contains 16 residues. CDR3 sequence: CASSQDWTSGGNEQFF. CDR3 coding DNA: TGTGCCAGCAGCCAAGATTGGACTAGCGGAGGCAATGAGCAGTTCTTC.

CDR3 nucleotide sequence: TGCAGTGCTCGATTGAGCGGGAGTAGCGGGGTTGAGCAGTACTTC. This translates into CSARLSGSSGVEQYF. The V and J genes are TRBV20-1 and TRBJ2-5; TRBD2 agrees at 8 bases. CDR1 and CDR2 (germline): DFQATT, SNEGSKA (reference sequence). The trim removed 5 bases at V and 11 bases at J, leaving 19 bases unmatched. The CDR3 sequence is 15 residues long.

The chain links TRBV18 to TRBJ1-1; 7 nucleotides match TRBD1. Germline V gene sequence: CDR1 KGHSH, CDR2 LQKENI. The CDR3 runs 15 residues. V lost 5 bases to trimming and J lost 5 bases; unmatched junction nucleotides: 11. Here the CDR3 reads CASSDQGGSETEAFF. The DNA for the CDR3 is TGTGCCAGCTCAGATCAGGGGGGTTCTGAGACTGAAGCTTTCTTT.

Many counts were recorded for this clonotype. The J gene is TRBJ2-5, the V gene TRBV7-3, with D hard to call. V lost 4 bases, J lost 5 bases, and 11 bases lay in between. The CDR3 sequence is 13 residues long. Germline-derived CDR1 and CDR2 are SGHTA and FQGTGA. The CDR3 DNA reads TGTGCCAGCAGCTCCTGGGGTGCGGAGACCCAGTACTTC. Translation: CASSSWGAETQYF.

This clonotype occurred a few times. The DNA for the CDR3 is TGTGCCAGCAGTTCGGACCTACGTAGTACGCAGTATTTT. This gives the protein CASSSDLRSTQYF. The J gene is TRBJ2-3, the V gene TRBV7-2, with no clear D. Germline V gene lookup returns CDR1 SGHTA and CDR2 FQGNSA. V lost 6 bases, J lost 8 bases, and 15 bases lay in between. The CDR3 has 13 residues.

The genes are TRBV20-1 and TRBJ2-3, with 16 bases identical to TRBD2. The V segment lost 6 bases and the J segment 6 bases; nucleotides outside the gene matches: 6. The CDR3 is 15 residues long. CDR1 DFQATT and CDR2 SNEGSKA come from the germline V gene (reference sequence). CDR3 sequence reads: CSAYGTSGRVDTQYF. The CDR3 DNA reads TGCAGTGCCTACGGGACTAGCGGGAGGGTGGATACGCAGTATTTT.